The present T cell receptor (beta chain) was sequenced within a study of vaccination and CD4 T cells after COVID-19. Study background: Four females and six males made up the convalescents, with two Hispanic. From HCoV-229E, HCoV-OC43, HCoV-NL63 and SARS-CoV-2, overlapping spike peptides were used to stimulate the cells. General study results and limits: The researchers studied relatively few convalescent patients and omitted early post-infection timepoints.

This CDR3 is 14 amino acids long. The V and J ends lost 3 bases and 8 bases respectively, with 13 bases between them. In germline, CDR1 is MDHEN, CDR2 SYDVKM. On this clonotype itself: What it binds is not known.

The treatment: roughly nine-day PBMC culture with coronavirus spike peptide pools or control peptides (ViraFEST assay). The culture of some 2.1 million PBMCs per well included approximately 10 IU/ml IL-2 and roughly 9.7 ug/ml peptide pools. The Oncomine TCR Beta short-read assay sequenced DNA from cultured CD4+ T cells. Via MiXCR, TCRdb re-called the PCR reads, giving one row per CDR3 protein. Of about 10,000 distinct CDR3 sequences in the sample, 30% were seen once. The chain has TRBV28 and TRBJ1-4; weak D call: TRBD1 (6 bases). The sequence was obtained from a human donor who had recovered from COVID-19. Sequencing was performed on CD4+ T cells from blood, cultured in vitro, taken after SARS-CoV-2 vaccination. The CDR3 protein is CASSLGGAGEKLFF. CDR3 nucleotides: TGTGCCAGCAGTTTGGGGGGCGCTGGGGAAAAACTGTTTTTT.